Shown below are 14 T cell receptor beta chains from a single sample sequenced in a study of CD8 T cells in Susac syndrome. An amount of RNA that ranged from roughly 0.45 to 1 ug was reverse transcribed with random hexamers. TCRdb reprocessed the immunoSEQ multiplex PCR reads with MiXCR, giving one entry per CDR3 protein. The sample carries 150,000 to 200,000 distinct CDR3 sequences, about 94% recorded once. Sequencing input: CD4+ T cells from PBMCs. These receptor sequences come from a human donor with Susac syndrome.

The CDR3 sequence: CASSLLGARYGYTF. CDR3 DNA sequence: TGTGCCAGCAGCCTGCTAGGGGCGAGGTATGGCTACACCTTC. This chain connects TRBV5-6 to TRBJ1-2; tentatively, D is TRBD1 (5 bases). Trimming removed 4 bases at V and 5 bases at J, with 15 bases between. Germline loops: CDR1 SGHDT, CDR2 YYEEEE. The CDR3 extends over 14 amino acids.

The rearrangement uses TRBV10-3 and TRBJ2-5; tentatively, D is TRBD1 (6 bases). V lost 0 bases and J 2 bases, leaving 10 bases between the germline ends. CDR3 length: 15 residues. Germline loops: CDR1 ENHRY, CDR2 SYGVKD. The CDR3 sequence is CAISESVQGQETQYF. For the CDR3, the DNA is TGTGCCATCAGTGAGTCCGTACAGGGACAAGAGACCCAGTACTTC.

The chain is built from TRBV7-2 and TRBJ1-4; D is ambiguous. The V end was cut by 1 base, the J end by 2 bases, with 2 bases between. This CDR3 region has 13 residues. Germline V CDR1 and CDR2: SGHTA, FQGNSA. In nucleotides, the CDR3 is TGTGCCAGCAGCTTAGAGACTAATGAAAAACTGTTTTTT. Protein sequence: CASSLETNEKLFF. Full variable domain (remainder filled in from reference TRBV7-2 and TRBJ1-4): GAGVSQSPSNKVTEKGKDVELRCDPISGHTALYWYRQSLGQGLEFLIYFQGNSAPDKSGLPSDRFSAERTGGSVSTLTIQRTQQEDSAVYLCASSLETNEKLFFGSGTQLSVL.

V usage is TRBV2 and J usage is TRBJ1-2; no clear D. The CDR3 totals 13 residues. The V gene's germline CDR1 is SNHLY and CDR2 FYNNEI. V was trimmed by 8 bases and J by 5 bases, leaving 15 bases between them. CDR3 bases: TGTGCCAGCCCCCCCCACCAGCCTTATGGCTACACCTTC. Protein sequence: CASPPHQPYGYTF.

The V call is TRBV4-1, the J call TRBJ2-6; D unclear. Germline CDR1 and CDR2: MGHRA and YSYEKL. The CDR3 is made up of 18 amino acids. Trimming removed 1 base at V and 0 bases at J, with 13 bases between. CDR3 in DNA: TGCGCCAGCAGCCAAGCCGACTTTTACAGCTCTGGGGCCAACGTCCTGACTTTC. It codes for CASSQADFYSSGANVLTF.

The V and J genes are TRBV29-1 and TRBJ2-3; D is perhaps TRBD1 or TRBD2 (6 bases each). In germline, CDR1 is SQVTM, CDR2 ANQGSEA. This CDR3 region has 14 residues. The ends were cut back, 3 bases at V and 5 bases at J, with 15 bases in the middle. Here the CDR3 reads CSVDDRGVVDTQYF. In DNA, the CDR3 is TGCAGCGTTGACGATAGGGGGGTGGTAGATACGCAGTATTTT.

V gene TRBV7-9 combines with J gene TRBJ1-2; D unclear. The CDR3 contains 12 residues. In germline, CDR1 is SEHNR, CDR2 FQNEAQ (reference sequence). V was trimmed by 8 bases and J by 4 bases, leaving 11 bases between them. As DNA, the CDR3 is TGTGCCAGCTCCCCGCCAGGCTATGGCTACACCTTC. It is translated as CASSPPGYGYTF.

The V and J genes are TRBV30 and TRBJ2-1; the match to TRBD1 covers 10 bases. There are 15 residues in the CDR3. V gave up 1 base and J gave up 7 bases; unmatched junction bases: 7. The V gene's germline CDR1 is GTSNPN and CDR2 SVGIG (reference sequence). The chain's CDR3 is CAWSETGGVKNEQFF. The CDR3 DNA reads as TGTGCCTGGAGTGAGACAGGGGGCGTTAAAAATGAGCAGTTCTTC.

The count of this clonotype is one. The rearrangement links TRBV3-1 to TRBJ2-3; a possible D gene is TRBD2 (5 bases). Germline loops: CDR1 LGHDT, CDR2 YNNKEL (reference sequence). Trimming removed 4 bases at V and 1 base at J, with 9 bases between. CDR3 length: 14 residues. CDR3 sequence reads: CASSPWTGTDTQYF. As DNA, the CDR3 is TGTGCCAGCAGCCCCTGGACTGGCACAGATACGCAGTATTTT.

This sequence joins TRBV4-2 and TRBJ2-1; 10 nucleotides align to TRBD2. The germline V gene has CDR1 LGHNA and CDR2 YNFKEQ. The CDR3 runs to 18 residues. V lost 1 base to trimming and J lost 5 bases; unmatched junction nucleotides: 11. The CDR3 loop reads CASSQASVAGGWNNEQFF. The CDR3 region has the DNA TGTGCCAGCAGCCAAGCGTCCGTAGCGGGGGGCTGGAACAATGAGCAGTTCTTC.

The chain joins TRBV7-9 to TRBJ2-2; perhaps TRBD2 as D (5 bases). CDR1 SEHNR and CDR2 FQNEAQ come from the germline V gene (reference sequence). The CDR3 is made up of 17 amino acids. Between the trimmed V and J ends, which lost 1 base and 12 bases, there was a span of 24 bases. The CDR3 sequence: CASSLGRGKDEGRKLFF. Here the CDR3 DNA reads TGTGCCAGCAGCTTAGGTCGGGGAAAGGATGAAGGCCGGAAGCTGTTTTTT.

The gene calls are TRBV25-1 and TRBJ2-6, with D unclear. The germline V and J ends were trimmed by 8 bases and 0 bases, with 8 bases remaining between them. The CDR3 loop spans 14 amino acids. The V gene's germline CDR1 is MGHDK and CDR2 SYGVNS. The CDR3 bases are TGTGCCAGCCAACCTTTCTCTGGGGCCAACGTCCTGACTTTC. Translation gives CASQPFSGANVLTF. Complete variable domain (other parts from reference TRBV25-1 and TRBJ2-6): EADIYQTPRYLVIGTGKKITLECSQTMGHDKMYWYQQDPGMELHLIHYSYGVNSTEKGDLSSESTVSRIRTEHFPLTLESARPSHTSQYLCASQPFSGANVLTFGAGSRLTVL.

The chain couples TRBV29-1 to TRBJ2-1; TRBD2 is a possible D gene (6 bases). The CDR3 is made up of 15 amino acids. V was clipped by 6 bases and J by 2 bases, with 17 bases between them. Germline V CDR1 and CDR2: SQVTM, ANQGSEA. CDR3 bases: TGCAGCGTCCTCCTCTCTAGCGCCACCTACAATGAGCAGTTCTTC. As protein: CSVLLSSATYNEQFF.

The rearrangement uses TRBV28 and TRBJ1-1; possible D gene TRBD1, 6 bases. V was shortened by 4 bases and J by 7 bases, with 19 bases between the two germline ends. This CDR3 spans 15 amino acids. Germline CDR1 is MDHEN and CDR2 is SYDVKM. The CDR3 protein is CASSSLTPDRGEAFF. CDR3 nucleotides: TGTGCCAGCAGTTCCCTTACACCGGACAGAGGTGAAGCTTTCTTT.